This TCR beta chain was recovered during a study of T cell responses to AZD1222 COVID-19 vaccine. Study-wide findings and caveats: Close to half of all spike-specific TCRs reportedly target regions of the variants that are unmutated. Clonal diversity was possibly underestimated, and white British individuals and females predominated among donors. Across the whole spike, CD4 TCRs peaked at regions 160-218 and 743-854.

This clone was counted only a few times. Its antigen remains unidentified. The CDR3 is 13 amino acids. V shed 6 bases and J shed 2 bases, with 14 bases lying between them. From germline, CDR1 is SQVTM and CDR2 ANQGSEA. Repertoires were generated with immunoSEQ multiplex PCR, while TCRdb's copy carries only in-frame clones and drops some. The data hold roughly 120,000 clones, with under 90% observed a single time. Sequenced material: peripheral blood, taken on day 0 of AZD1222 vaccination. This chain joins TRBV29-1 and TRBJ2-7; D perhaps matches TRBD2 (6 bases). The receptor's source is an adult in good health. The CDR3: CSVLAGGAYEQYF. CDR3 nucleotides: TGCAGCGTACTAGCTGGTGGGGCCTACGAGCAGTACTTC.